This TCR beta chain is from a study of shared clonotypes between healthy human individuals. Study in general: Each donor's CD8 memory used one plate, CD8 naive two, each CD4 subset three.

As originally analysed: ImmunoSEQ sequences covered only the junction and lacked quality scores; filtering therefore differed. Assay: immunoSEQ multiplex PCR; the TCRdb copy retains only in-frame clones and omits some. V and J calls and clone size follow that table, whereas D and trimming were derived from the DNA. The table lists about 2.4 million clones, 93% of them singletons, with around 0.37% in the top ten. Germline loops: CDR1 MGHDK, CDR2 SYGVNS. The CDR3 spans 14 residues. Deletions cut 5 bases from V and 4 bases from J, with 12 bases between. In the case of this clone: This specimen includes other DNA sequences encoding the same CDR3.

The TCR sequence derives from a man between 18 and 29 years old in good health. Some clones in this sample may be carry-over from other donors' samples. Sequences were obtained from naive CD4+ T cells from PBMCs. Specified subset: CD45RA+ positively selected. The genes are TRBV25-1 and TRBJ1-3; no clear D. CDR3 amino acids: CASSSQSVGNTIYF. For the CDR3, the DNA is TGTGCCAGCAGTTCACAAAGCGTCGGAAACACCATATATTTT.